This TCR beta chain was captured by sequencing in a study of T cell responses to AZD1222 COVID-19 vaccine (TCRdb year 2021). Study-level background: TCR sequencing covered some 240 trial participants: about 210 given two doses of AZD1222 and approximately 25 given two doses of MenACWY control vaccine. Enrollment into the trials was organized by age into subgroups of 18-55, 56-69 and 70-plus years, and those subgroups contained roughly 150, 30 and 60 TCR-sequenced participants, respectively. Overall study outcomes, separate from this receptor: Participants were mostly white British, with more females than males. The authors suggested clonal diversity may have been underestimated. In the small 56-69-year group, the increase in depth fell short of significance, most likely because of low power. After two AZD1222 doses, spike-specific TCR breadth and depth were significantly higher than at day 0 and than in MenACWY recipients. Because no samples from the day 14 peak response were available, repertoires could be characterized only after the peak T cell response. Conclusions about previously exposed vaccinees are limited because only a handful of AZD1222 recipients were SARS-CoV-2 seropositive at baseline. CD4 TCRs associated with the vaccine covered the entire spike protein, and the dominant responses were in regions 160-218 and 743-854. Reportedly, close to half of the unique spike-specific TCRs recognized epitopes lying outside the regions that are mutated in the B.1.351 and B.1.1.7 variants.

V lost 3 bases and J lost 8 bases, and the count of bases not matched to a germline gene is 5. The CDR1 and CDR2 encoded by the germline V gene (reference sequence) are MNHEY and SMNVEV. Taken from cysteine to phenylalanine, the CDR3 has 15 residues. Only the CDR3 DNA stays, 45 bases, in frame from base 1. The CDR3 regions of human TCRbeta chains were analyzed by immunosequencing. On the authors' methods: Repertoire TCRs were matched against a reference library of SARS-CoV-2-specific TCRs generated with the MIRA antigen-specificity platform. Breadth was defined as the fraction of unique TCRs that were SARS-CoV-2-associated. Depth was defined as the fraction of total T cells that were SARS-CoV-2-associated. Using the MIRA data, each spike-specific TCR was assigned both to the spike region to which the TCR was reactive and to a CD4 or CD8 class. Log10-transformed breadth and depth values were compared by one-way ANOVA with Sidak's multiple comparisons tests. Sourced from immuneACCESS, this table was stored by TCRdb with only in-frame sequences that have V and J called. A share of the clones is absent; for the studies checked, an unresolved V gene accounts for under half, and the remainder has no known explanation. D and trimming were read from the DNA, whereas the V and J calls and clone size are those reported in that table. The sample contains 97,000 or so clones, 80% to 95% of them found a single time. The ten largest clones capture around 8.6% of the sample.

A word on this clone: The antigen this receptor binds is unknown. Per-base qualities were not stored, and no clone one base away is much larger.

The meaning of the sample's time point label: about 28 days (+/-7) after the second vaccine dose. AZD1222 recipients given second doses at about 4 weeks or at about 12 weeks were pooled, since spike-specific TCR depth and breadth were not found to differ between the two schedules. Samples from vaccinated people were obtained from the UK trials COV001 and COV002, which included a single-blind randomized controlled phase 2/3 trial of AZD1222 (ChAdOx1 nCoV-19) in healthy adults. For TCRbeta chain sequencing, PBMC samples from trial participants were taken at day 0 and at day 28 after the second dose.

The source material was peripheral blood, sampled 28 days after the second AZD1222 dose. The chain links TRBV27 with TRBJ1-6, with 9 bases in between that match TRBD1. The source of this sequence is an adult who received the AZD1222 COVID-19 vaccine. The DNA sequence is given as TGTGCCAGCAGTTTGGACAGGGGACCGTATTCACCCCTCCACTTT. Its coded protein is CASSLDRGPYSPLHF.